These 23 T cell receptor beta chains were all obtained from the same sample, sequenced in a study of CD8 T cells in ankylosing spondylitis. TCRdb called the 5' RACE reads again in MiXCR, with one record for every CDR3 protein. Of hundreds of thousands of distinct CDR3 sequences detected, 8.2% appear once; the ten largest clones hold roughly 4.9%. Sequencing was done on a sample of blood, either unsorted or a sorted T cell fraction (not recorded which). These receptors originate from a female donor with ankylosing spondylitis or in good health (not recorded which).

This clonotype was detected once. V is TRBV20-1 and J is TRBJ1-3; D possibly corresponds to TRBD1 (6 bases). The CDR3 runs to 13 residues. CDR1 and CDR2 from the germline V gene are DFQATT and SNEGSKA (reference sequence). With 6 bases removed from V and 6 bases from J, the gap between germline ends came to 15 bases. CDR3 sequence reads: CSAPGEYLNTIYF. The DNA for the CDR3 is TGCAGTGCACCAGGGGAGTACCTAAACACCATATATTTT.

This clonotype has ten or more counts. This chain joins TRBV4-3 and TRBJ2-7, with 7 nucleotides matching TRBD2. Germline loops: CDR1 LGHNA, CDR2 YSLEER. This CDR3 is built from 15 residues. The J segment lost 3 bases and the V segment lost 1 base, leaving 6 bases of the junction unmatched. The CDR3 loop reads CASSQASGLSYEQYF. The CDR3 coding sequence is TGCGCCAGCAGCCAAGCTAGCGGCCTGAGCTACGAGCAGTACTTC.

This clonotype was seen many times. V and J are TRBV29-1 and TRBJ2-7; 10 bases are a match to TRBD2. The V gene end was trimmed by 5 bases and the J gene end by 3 bases; junction bases not matched to a gene: 4. The CDR3 length is 13 residues. The germline gives CDR1 SQVTM, CDR2 ANQGSEA. The CDR3 sequence is CSVLASGSYEQYF. The CDR3 nucleotides are TGCAGCGTTCTGGCTAGCGGGAGCTACGAGCAGTACTTC.

This clonotype was seen at least ten times. This rearrangement joins TRBV7-2 to TRBJ2-5; 8 bases fit TRBD2. The CDR3 has 16 residues. Unmatched junction bases numbered 10, after V lost 2 bases and J lost 5 bases. CDR1 is SGHTA, CDR2 FQGNSA, per germline. CDR3 residues: CASSLSPSGLEETQYF. CDR3 bases: TGTGCCAGCAGCTTATCGCCTAGCGGGCTAGAGGAGACCCAGTACTTC.

The V and J genes are TRBV23-1 and TRBJ2-1; TRBD2 matches at 8 bases. TRBV23-1 is known as an ORF, though its function is uncertain. V shed 4 bases, J shed 8 bases, and the junction held 16 bases outside the gene matches. The CDR3 is made up of 17 amino acids. The DNA of the CDR3 is TGCGCCAGCAGTCGGCGGGAGGTGCCCGACCGGGCAGATGAGCAGTTCTTC. As protein: CASSRREVPDRADEQFF.

This clonotype has a count of ten or more. J is TRBJ1-2 and V is TRBV3-1; no clear D. The germline V gene encodes CDR1 LGHDT and CDR2 YNNKEL (reference sequence). V shed 4 bases and J shed 4 bases, with 16 bases lying between them. The CDR3 totals 15 residues. This CDR3 reads CASSPFVGLSYGYTF. CDR3 DNA: TGTGCCAGCAGCCCATTTGTAGGACTAAGCTATGGCTACACCTTC.

This clonotype was observed many times. This chain uses TRBV11-2 with TRBJ1-2; tentatively, D is TRBD1 (6 bases). Germline V CDR1 and CDR2: SGHAT, FQNNGV. The CDR3 is made up of 16 amino acids. Trimming left V 5 bases short and J 2 bases short, with 18 bases between. The CDR3 sequence: CASSPAGGAGNYGYTF. Here the CDR3 DNA reads TGTGCCAGCAGCCCCGCTGGGGGCGCAGGAAACTATGGCTACACCTTC.

The CDR3 here is CASSQDTGNSYNEQFF. CDR3 DNA sequence: TGCGCCAGCAGCCAAGATACGGGGAACTCCTACAATGAGCAGTTCTTC. This rearrangement joins TRBV4-3 to TRBJ2-1, with D possibly TRBD2 on 5 matching bases. This CDR3 comprises 16 residues. With 0 bases removed from V and 0 bases from J, the gap between germline ends came to 9 bases. Germline V gene lookup returns CDR1 LGHNA and CDR2 YSLEER.

This clonotype has ten or more counts. CDR3 nucleotides: TGCAGTGCTAGAGATCCATGGACTACCGGTGGGGACATTCAGTACTTC. It specifies CSARDPWTTGGDIQYF. This chain links TRBV20-1 with TRBJ2-4, with a possible D match to TRBD2 (6 bases). CDR3 size: 16 residues. The germline V gene has CDR1 DFQATT and CDR2 SNEGSKA (reference sequence). Trimming stripped 0 bases from V and 8 bases from J, with 20 bases between.

This clonotype was found a few times. This rearrangement joins TRBV7-2 to TRBJ2-4; 9 nucleotides align to TRBD1. V was pared by 5 bases and J by 6 bases, with 8 bases of the junction left unmatched. Germline loops: CDR1 SGHTA, CDR2 FQGNSA. The CDR3 consists of 15 residues. The CDR3 DNA follows: TGTGCCAGCAGCCTACAGGGGGCCCGTGGAAACATTCAGTACTTC. Translating it yields CASSLQGARGNIQYF. The whole variable domain, filled in from reference TRBV7-2 and TRBJ2-4, reads GAGVSQSPSNKVTEKGKDVELRCDPISGHTALYWYRQSLGQGLEFLIYFQGNSAPDKSGLPSDRFSAERTGGSVSTLTIQRTQQEDSAVYLCASSLQGARGNIQYFGAGTRLSVL.

This clonotype was seen repeatedly, ten times or more. The V and J genes are TRBV5-5 and TRBJ2-7; no clear D gene. The CDR3 runs 14 residues. V dropped 7 bases and J dropped 5 bases, with 19 bases sitting between them. Germline CDR1 reads SGHKS; CDR2 reads YYEKEE (reference sequence). The CDR3 is CASSRWELTNEQYF. The CDR3 region has the DNA TGTGCCAGCTCCCGCTGGGAACTTACCAACGAGCAGTACTTC.

This clonotype has at least ten counts. The gene calls are TRBV7-2 and TRBJ2-3; D is possibly TRBD1 or TRBD2 (5 bases each). Germline assignment: CDR1 SGHTA and CDR2 FQGNSA. V was shortened by 1 base and J by 4 bases, with 9 bases between the two germline ends. This CDR3 has 14 amino acids. The CDR3 bases are TGTGCCAGCAGCTTAGGAATGGGGGCAGATACGCAGTATTTT. Protein: CASSLGMGADTQYF.

In this sample, this clonotype turned up many times. The chain combines TRBV12-3 or TRBV12-4 with TRBJ1-2; D is unresolved. V was clipped by 3 bases and J by 4 bases, with 15 bases between them. This CDR3 is built from 15 residues. The CDR3 reads CASSLTPTPIYGYTF. The CDR3 coding sequence is TGTGCCAGCAGTTTGACCCCGACCCCCATCTATGGCTACACCTTC.

This clonotype was observed many times. The rearrangement links TRBV20-1 to TRBJ2-5; D is ambiguous. The CDR3 runs to 12 residues. V was clipped by 1 base and J by 5 bases, with 8 bases between them. Germline loops: CDR1 DFQATT, CDR2 SNEGSKA (reference sequence). The CDR3: CSARGPVETQYF. The CDR3 nucleotides read TGCAGTGCTAGAGGGCCAGTTGAGACCCAGTACTTC.

This clonotype was picked up many times. V and J are TRBV15 and TRBJ2-5; no clear D. Between the trimmed V and J ends, which lost 2 bases and 1 base, there was a span of 8 bases. Germline lookup yields CDR1 LNHNV and CDR2 YYDKDF (reference sequence). This CDR3 is built from 14 residues. CDR3 sequence: CATSRPPSQETQYF. CDR3 in DNA: TGTGCCACCAGCAGACCTCCTTCCCAAGAGACCCAGTACTTC.

The chain employs TRBV7-9 and TRBJ2-7; 7 nucleotides match TRBD1. This CDR3 has 14 amino acids. Germline CDR1 reads SEHNR; CDR2 reads FQNEAQ (reference sequence). V shed 6 bases and J 3 bases; nucleotides not matched to a gene: 8. The CDR3 spells CASSSQGQYYEQYF. The CDR3 coding sequence is TGTGCCAGCAGTTCCCAGGGACAGTACTACGAGCAGTACTTC.

This chain uses TRBV28 with TRBJ2-1; tentatively, D is TRBD2 (7 bases). The CDR3 contains 16 residues. Trimming left V 6 bases short and J 4 bases short, with 19 bases between. Germline V gene lookup returns CDR1 MDHEN and CDR2 SYDVKM. The CDR3 reads CASSQFGGLRYNEQFF. CDR3 sequence (DNA): TGTGCCAGCAGCCAATTCGGGGGGCTTCGATACAATGAGCAGTTCTTC.

This clonotype was seen repeatedly, ten times or more. The rearrangement uses TRBV20-1 and TRBJ1-5; 9 bases map to TRBD1. Germline trimming cut 3 bases from V and 0 bases from J; bases unmatched to any gene: 12. Germline V lookup: CDR1 DFQATT, CDR2 SNEGSKA (reference sequence). The CDR3 is 18 amino acids. The DNA for the CDR3 is TGCAGTGCTAGGGGCCTCCGGACAGGGGTCCGTAGCAATCAGCCCCAGCATTTT. Encoded protein: CSARGLRTGVRSNQPQHF.

In its sample, this clonotype was seen many times. The CDR3 sequence is CASSLQGRLADLHDTQYF. As DNA, the CDR3 is TGTGCCAGCAGCTTGCAGGGCCGACTAGCCGACCTCCACGATACGCAGTATTTT. The chain uses TRBV5-6 and TRBJ2-3, with 7 positions matching TRBD2. The CDR3 length is 18 residues. CDR1 and CDR2 (germline): SGHDT, YYEEEE. V shed 1 base, J shed 6 bases, and the junction held 17 bases outside the gene matches.

This clonotype was seen ten or more times. The rearrangement uses TRBV29-1 and TRBJ2-3, with TRBD1 as a possible D gene (5 bases). Trimming removed 0 bases from V and 0 bases from J, with 13 bases in between. CDR1 is SQVTM and CDR2 is ANQGSEA in the germline V gene. The CDR3 extends over 16 amino acids. Here the CDR3 DNA reads TGCAGCGTTGAAGACAGGGCCCATCATAGCACAGATACGCAGTATTTT. Translating gives CSVEDRAHHSTDTQYF.

In this sample, this clonotype turned up a few times. This may arise from a read error, as a much more abundant clone is one base away. V is TRBV20-1 and J is TRBJ1-1, with D unresolved. Germline V gene sequence: CDR1 DFQATT, CDR2 SNEGSKA (reference sequence). The V gene lost 4 bases and the J gene lost 1 base, with 13 bases spanning the gap. The CDR3 has 14 residues. The CDR3 region is CSATRLQSNTEAFF. The CDR3 DNA reads as TGCAGTGCTACCCGTCTCCAGTCGAACACTGAAGCTTTCTTT.

This clonotype was seen repeatedly, ten times or more. The CDR3 DNA is TGTGCCAGCAGTTACGGCCAGGCCGGCACAGATACGCAGTATTTT. Its protein is CASSYGQAGTDTQYF. The genes are TRBV6-5 and TRBJ2-3, with D hard to call. Per germline, CDR1 MNHEY and CDR2 SVGAGI. The CDR3 runs to 15 residues. Trimming removed 2 bases at V and 1 base at J, with 10 bases between.

V gene TRBV30 combines with J gene TRBJ2-3, with TRBD2 matching 8 bases. Losses at the gene ends were 3 bases for V and 4 bases for J; bases not matched to a gene: 12. Per germline, CDR1 GTSNPN and CDR2 SVGIG (reference sequence). The length of the CDR3 is 16 residues. This chain's CDR3 is CAWRRPGGPRADTQYF. The CDR3 nucleotides are TGTGCCTGGAGGCGCCCGGGAGGGCCAAGGGCAGATACGCAGTATTTT.